The T cell receptor beta chain under discussion was sequenced for a study of blood T cells in healthy people across ages. This clonotype appeared once. Germline assignment: CDR1 SNHLY and CDR2 FYNNEI. There are 15 residues in the CDR3. The V gene lost 2 bases and the J gene lost 7 bases, with 17 bases spanning the gap. Sample-barcoded 5' priming and a J-beta primer mix drove a second PCR of roughly 7 to 11 cycles. TCRdb used MiXCR to reprocess the 5' RACE reads, holding one entry per CDR3 protein. Of 1,500,000 or so distinct CDR3 sequences in the sample, less than 45% are singletons; the top ten hold about 4.1%.

V gene TRBV2 combines with J gene TRBJ1-2, with D possibly matching TRBD1 (6 bases). Sequences were obtained from blood. The source is a woman aged 18-35 years in good health. CDR3 sequence (DNA): TGTGCCAGCAGTGAAATCGCAGGGGATAGAGGTGGCTACACCTTC. Translation gives CASSEIAGDRGGYTF.